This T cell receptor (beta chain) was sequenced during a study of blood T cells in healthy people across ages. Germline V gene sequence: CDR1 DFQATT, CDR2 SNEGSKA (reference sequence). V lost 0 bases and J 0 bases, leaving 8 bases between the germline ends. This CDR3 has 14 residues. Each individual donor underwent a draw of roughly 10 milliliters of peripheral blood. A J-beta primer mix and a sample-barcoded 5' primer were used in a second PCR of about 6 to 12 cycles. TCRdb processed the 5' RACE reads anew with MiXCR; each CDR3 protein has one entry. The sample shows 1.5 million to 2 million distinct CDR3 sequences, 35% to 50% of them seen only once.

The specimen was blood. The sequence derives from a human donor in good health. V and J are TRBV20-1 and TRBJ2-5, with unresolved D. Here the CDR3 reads CSARDLVDQETQYF. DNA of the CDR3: TGCAGTGCTAGAGATCTCGTCGACCAAGAGACCCAGTACTTC.